These T cell receptor beta chains were read from a single sample in a study of T cell repertoires in cytomegalovirus infection. TCRdb processed the reads anew with MiXCR; each CDR3 protein has one entry. Here the sample spans about 260,000 distinct CDR3 sequences, roughly 15% being singletons. Input material: PBMCs. The receptors were sampled from a human donor in good health (CMV status not recorded). Some clones in this sample may be carry-over from other donors' samples. Both conserved end residues are part of each CDR3. A D gene is named only where the DNA matches it firmly. The size entry is marked missing in some rows and otherwise reads once, few, many or a size class.

clone_size j_call v_call d_call cdr3_aa cdr3_nt
NA TRBJ1-2 TRBV29-1 NA CSVVFGSERTF TGCAGCGTTGTCTTTGGTTCCGAGCGCACCTTC
many TRBJ1-5 TRBV6-2/TRBV6-3 TRBD1 CASSDGTGGFGINQPQHF TGTGCCAGCAGCGACGGGACAGGGGGCTTCGGTATCAATCAGCCCCAGCATTTT
few TRBJ2-1 TRBV7-9 NA CASSLPAGNYNEQFF TGTGCCAGCAGTCTTCCGGCGGGGAACTACAATGAGCAGTTCTTC
many TRBJ2-5 TRBV12-3/TRBV12-4 NA CASSLVSGIATQYF TGTGCCAGCAGTTTAGTTTCGGGTATCGCGACCCAGTACTTC
medium-sized TRBJ1-3 TRBV7-2 NA CASSHSQGSAGNTIYF TGTGCCAGCAGCCATTCTCAGGGGTCGGCTGGAAACACCATATATTTT
many TRBJ2-1 TRBV28 TRBD2 CASGPSAGGVWNEQFF TGTGCCAGCGGACCCTCAGCGGGAGGTGTATGGAATGAGCAGTTCTTC
NA TRBJ2-1 TRBV5-4 NA CAISGNNEQFF TGTGCCATCTCTGGCAACAATGAGCAGTTCTTC
many TRBJ2-7 TRBV11-2 TRBD1 CASSPLVRDSKRNSSYEQYF TGTGCCAGCAGCCCTCTCGTCCGGGACAGCAAGAGAAATAGCTCCTACGAGCAGTACTTC
NA TRBJ2-1 TRBV6-6 TRBD2 CASSYPGLAPYNEQFF TGTGCCAGCAGTTATCCCGGACTAGCGCCCTACAATGAGCAGTTCTTC
NA TRBJ2-2 TRBV14 NA CANSQLDNTGELFF TGTGCCAACAGCCAACTAGACAACACCGGGGAGCTGTTTTTT
many TRBJ2-5 TRBV7-9 NA CASSLGGSGDETQYF TGTGCCAGCAGCTTAGGAGGGTCGGGAGACGAGACCCAGTACTTC
NA TRBJ2-1 TRBV27 TRBD2 CASSLRGGRQVNEQFF TGTGCCAGCAGTTTACGAGGCGGGAGGCAGGTCAATGAGCAGTTCTTC
NA TRBJ2-7 TRBV5-6 NA CASSPLERDHYEQYF TGTGCCAGCAGCCCTCTAGAGAGAGACCACTACGAGCAGTACTTC
many TRBJ2-2 TRBV7-3 NA CASSLLVVGGELFF TGTGCCAGCAGCTTGTTAGTGGTAGGCGGGGAGCTGTTTTTT
few TRBJ2-5 TRBV7-9 TRBD1 CASSLPLDREETQYF TGTGCCAGCAGCTTACCTCTCGACAGGGAAGAGACCCAGTACTTC
NA TRBJ1-2 TRBV28 TRBD1 CASSSNDRVWGYTF TGTGCCAGCAGCTCTAATGACAGGGTTTGGGGCTACACCTTC
many TRBJ2-2 TRBV12-3/TRBV12-4 TRBD1 CASTLQGGDTGELFF TGTGCCAGCACGTTACAGGGGGGCGACACCGGGGAGCTGTTTTTT
NA TRBJ2-4 TRBV6-1 NA CASSPGSLAKNIQYF TGTGCCAGCAGCCCGGGGAGCCTAGCCAAAAACATTCAGTACTTC
many TRBJ1-1 TRBV7-2 NA CASSLAPVNTEAFF TGTGCCAGCAGTTTAGCCCCGGTGAACACTGAAGCTTTCTTT
NA TRBJ1-1 TRBV19 NA CASSIRQKNTEAFF TGTGCCAGTAGTATAAGGCAGAAGAACACTGAAGCTTTCTTT
many TRBJ2-3 TRBV7-2 TRBD2 CASSLALGGSTDTQYF TGTGCCAGCAGCTTAGCGCTGGGGGGGTCCACAGATACGCAGTATTTT